The clone carrying this T cell receptor beta chain was picked up a small number of times. Using immunoSEQ multiplex PCR, the repertoire was profiled, and TCRdb retains in-frame clones only, with some absent. Among nearly 90,000 clones, just under 90% were seen once, and the ten largest hold roughly 1.6%. These data belong to a study of OX40 agonist ivuxolimab in advanced cancers. Study details: The group had a mean age of about 64 years, ranged from roughly 23 to 85, and was 80% to 90% male.

Germline CDR1 SNHLY, CDR2 FYNNEI. There are 11 residues in the CDR3. V shed 5 bases and J shed 5 bases, with 6 bases lying between them. V gene TRBV2 combines with J gene TRBJ1-2; D is possibly TRBD1 (5 bases). The specimen comprised CD4+ or CD8+ T cells sorted from blood, sampled in a trial of the OX40 agonist ivuxolimab. The TCR comes from an adult with an advanced solid tumor such as melanoma, head and neck, liver or kidney cancer. CDR3 in amino acids: CASSWGYGYTF. In DNA, the CDR3 is TGTGCCAGCAGTTGGGGGTATGGCTACACCTTC.